A single sample gave rise to the 30 T cell receptor beta chains below, sequenced in a study of blood T cell repertoires in COVID-19. The method was immunoSEQ multiplex PCR; TCRdb's version includes in-frame clones alone and lacks a portion of them. Of around 150,000 clones detected, 80% appear once; the ten largest clones hold about 5%. Sequencing used peripheral blood. All receptors come from a woman between 45 and 65 years old with acute or convalescent COVID-19.

The chain has TRBV6-5 and TRBJ1-1; no reliable D call. V was cut by 0 bases and J by 0 bases, with 11 bases left in between. CDR1 MNHEY and CDR2 SVGAGI come from the germline V gene. CDR3 size: 16 residues. Here the CDR3 reads CASSYSMANLNTEAFF. Here the CDR3 DNA reads TGTGCCAGCAGTTACTCGATGGCAAACCTGAACACTGAAGCTTTCTTT.

The chain has TRBV7-3 and TRBJ2-1; TRBD2 agrees at 11 bases. CDR3 length equals 16 residues. Germline lookup yields CDR1 SGHTA and CDR2 FQGTGA. V was clipped by 3 bases and J by 6 bases; unmatched bases: 7. Here the CDR3 reads CASSFSGGATRNEQFF. The CDR3 DNA sequence: TGTGCCAGCAGCTTTAGCGGGGGGGCGACTCGCAATGAGCAGTTCTTC.

This clone was seen more than once but under ten times. V usage is TRBV28 and J usage is TRBJ1-1; D is ambiguous. This CDR3 has 13 residues. The germline CDR1 and CDR2 sequences are MDHEN and SYDVKM. V lost 7 bases to trimming and J lost 2 bases, with 11 bases between them. CDR3 sequence: CASTYRVNTEAFF. In nucleotides, the CDR3 is TGTGCCAGCACCTATCGGGTAAACACTGAAGCTTTCTTT. Variable domain in full (rest from reference TRBV28 and TRBJ1-1): DVKVTQSSRYLVKRTGEKVFLECVQDMDHENMFWYRQDPGLGLRLIYFSYDVKMKEKGDIPEGYSVSREKKERFSLILESASTNQTSMYLCASTYRVNTEAFFGQGTRLTVV.

The chain carries TRBV12-3 or TRBV12-4 and TRBJ1-1; D gene uncertain. CDR3 length: 12 amino acids. The V end was cut by 5 bases, the J end by 5 bases, with 9 bases between. The CDR3, as DNA: TGTGCCAGCAGTCCCCCCACTACTGAAGCTTTCTTT. Translation gives CASSPPTTEAFF.

The gene calls are TRBV7-7 and TRBJ1-4; D not resolved. CDR1 and CDR2 (germline): SSHAT, FNYEAQ (reference sequence). Deletions cut 5 bases from V and 2 bases from J, with 18 bases between. The CDR3 consists of 17 residues. The CDR3 is CASSPYPGPVTNEKLFF. The CDR3 coding sequence is TGTGCCAGCAGCCCTTATCCAGGCCCCGTGACTAATGAAAAACTGTTTTTT.

This chain connects TRBV9 to TRBJ1-4; 7 bases map to TRBD1. Germline-derived CDR1 and CDR2 are SGDLS and YYNGEE. There are 15 residues in the CDR3. Unmatched junction bases numbered 11, after V lost 4 bases and J lost 8 bases. The CDR3, as DNA: TGTGCCAGCAGCACCGCGACAGGGAGCCTGGAAAAACTGTTTTTT. It specifies CASSTATGSLEKLFF.

This clone was detected once. The rearrangement links TRBV20-1 to TRBJ1-3, with unresolved D. Trimming shortened V by 3 bases and J by 4 bases, and 4 bases separated the two germline ends. This CDR3 is built from 11 residues. Germline CDR1 and CDR2: DFQATT and SNEGSKA (reference sequence). CDR3 in amino acids: CSASRGNTIYF. The CDR3 nucleotides read TGCAGTGCTAGTCGGGGAAACACCATATATTTT.

The rearrangement uses TRBV21-1 and TRBJ2-5; TRBD2, the table's D call, lacks a check against the DNA. TRBV21-1 is assigned pseudogene status. This CDR3 has 18 residues. The CDR3 here is CASSKPPCGGRRQETQYF. CDR3 nucleotide sequence: TGTGCCAGCAGCAAACCCCCCTGTGGAGGGCGTCGTCAAGAGACCCAGTACTTC.

This rearrangement joins TRBV7-2 to TRBJ1-2; the match to TRBD1 covers 7 bases. This CDR3 comprises 16 residues. Germline-derived CDR1 and CDR2 are SGHTA and FQGNSA. J lost 3 bases, V lost 2 bases, and 9 bases had no gene match. CDR3 nucleotides: TGTGCCAGCAGCTTATGGTCGACAGGGCAGGACTATGGCTACACCTTC. It codes for CASSLWSTGQDYGYTF.

The chain carries TRBV24-1 and TRBJ1-2; D is perhaps TRBD1 (5 bases). The CDR3 loop spans 12 amino acids. Germline lookup yields CDR1 KGHDR and CDR2 SFDVKD. Trimming cost V 5 bases and J 4 bases, with 7 bases left between them. The CDR3 nucleotides are TGTGCCACCAGTGTTGACAGCTATGGCTACACCTTC. It specifies CATSVDSYGYTF.

This rearrangement joins TRBV5-1 to TRBJ1-1; tentatively, D is TRBD1 (6 bases). The CDR3 extends over 15 amino acids. The germline V and J ends were trimmed by 4 bases and 4 bases, with 17 bases remaining between them. Germline V gene data show CDR1 as SGHRS and CDR2 as YFSETQ. As DNA, the CDR3 is TGCGCCAGCAGCGACAGGTCAACCTCGGGCACTGAAGCTTTCTTT. Its protein is CASSDRSTSGTEAFF.

This clone turned up a few times. The chain couples TRBV6-1 to TRBJ1-4; tentative D call: TRBD1 (5 bases). V was cut by 2 bases and J by 8 bases, with 12 bases left in between. Germline lookup yields CDR1 MNHNS and CDR2 SASEGT. The CDR3 spans 14 residues. DNA of the CDR3: TGTGCCAGCAGTGAACTAGGGGCAGGGGAAAAACTGTTTTTT. This sequence encodes CASSELGAGEKLFF.

The rearrangement joins TRBV7-2 to TRBJ2-1; perhaps TRBD2 as D (5 bases). V was pared by 1 base and J by 8 bases, with 24 bases between. The CDR3 covers 18 residues. Germline CDR1 reads SGHTA; CDR2 reads FQGNSA. This chain's CDR3 is CASSLEGDIPSFFHEQFF. The CDR3 bases are TGTGCCAGCAGCTTAGAGGGAGATATCCCCTCCTTCTTCCATGAGCAGTTCTTC.

CDR3 region: CASSPASLISDGNTIYF. Written as DNA, the CDR3 is TGTGCCAGCTCACCAGCGTCCCTTATCAGCGATGGAAACACCATATATTTT. The chain has TRBV18 and TRBJ1-3; D unresolved. Germline CDR1 KGHSH, CDR2 LQKENI. CDR3 length: 17 residues. Trimming pared 2 bases from V and 3 bases from J, leaving 17 bases between. The entire variable domain, with the rest obtained from reference TRBV18 and TRBJ1-3, is as follows: NAGVMQNPRHLVRRRGQEARLRCSPMKGHSHVYWYRQLPEEGLKFMVYLQKENIIDESGMPKERFSAEFPKEGPSILRIQQVVRGDSAAYFCASSPASLISDGNTIYFGEGSWLTVV.

CDR3 amino acids: CASSKTFGGESTDTQYF. The CDR3 DNA follows: TGTGCCAGCAGCAAAACCTTTGGCGGGGAAAGCACAGATACGCAGTATTTT. This chain links TRBV7-9 with TRBJ2-3; weak D call: TRBD2 (6 bases). Per germline, CDR1 SEHNR and CDR2 FQNEAQ (reference sequence). Trimming shortened V by 5 bases and J by 0 bases, and 18 bases separated the two germline ends. CDR3 length: 17 residues.

This clone occurred a few times. V gene TRBV30 combines with J gene TRBJ2-1, with 9 positions matching TRBD2. Germline loops: CDR1 GTSNPN, CDR2 SVGIG (reference sequence). The CDR3 sequence is 15 residues long. Unmatched junction bases numbered 8, after V lost 4 bases and J lost 4 bases. The CDR3 DNA sequence: TGTGCCTGGAACTCGGCGGGGGGGCCGTACAATGAGCAGTTCTTC. Its protein product is CAWNSAGGPYNEQFF.

The rearrangement uses TRBV19 and TRBJ1-1; D unresolved. Germline CDR1 is LNHDA and CDR2 is SQIVND (reference sequence). V gave up 5 bases and J gave up 7 bases, with 11 bases separating them. This CDR3 comprises 12 residues. The CDR3 coding sequence is TGTGCCAGTAGTCTTTTGTTCGGTGAAGCTTTCTTT. It translates to CASSLLFGEAFF.

The chain recombines TRBV6-5 with TRBJ2-1; TRBD1 is a possible D gene (5 bases). CDR3 length: 15 residues. CDR1 is MNHEY and CDR2 is SVGAGI in the germline V gene. Trimming took 6 bases from V and 0 from J, leaving 12 bases between them. This CDR3 is CASRKTASSYNEQFF. CDR3 DNA: TGTGCCAGCAGGAAGACAGCTTCCTCCTACAATGAGCAGTTCTTC.

The chain has TRBV5-1 and TRBJ2-3; 7 bases agree with TRBD1. Germline V lookup: CDR1 SGHRS, CDR2 YFSETQ. V shed 4 bases, J shed 6 bases, and the junction held 5 bases outside the gene matches. There are 13 residues in the CDR3. CDR3 coding DNA: TGCGCCAGCAGCGTCCCAGGGGGTGATACGCAGTATTTT. Protein: CASSVPGGDTQYF.

By share of the sample, this clone is medium-sized. This rearrangement joins TRBV11-2 to TRBJ2-5; 8 nucleotides line up with TRBD2. Germline CDR1 reads SGHAT; CDR2 reads FQNNGV. The CDR3 is 17 residues long. The V gene end was trimmed by 1 base and the J gene end by 2 bases; junction bases not matched to a gene: 9. CDR3 nucleotide sequence: TGTGCCAGCAGCTTAGTCCCTGCGGGGGGTTGGCAAGAGACCCAGTACTTC. Its translation: CASSLVPAGGWQETQYF.

The chain carries TRBV30 and TRBJ2-7, with TRBD1 matching 9 bases. V was pared by 5 bases and J by 5 bases, with 13 bases of the junction left unmatched. The CDR3 length is 15 residues. Germline V gene lookup returns CDR1 GTSNPN and CDR2 SVGIG (reference sequence). Here the CDR3 DNA reads TGTGCCTGGGGACTTCCGGGACAGGGCATGGACGAGCAGTACTTC. Residues: CAWGLPGQGMDEQYF.

This clone was seen a few times. The V and J genes are TRBV7-2 and TRBJ2-2; no clear D. CDR1 and CDR2 (germline): SGHTA, FQGNSA. The CDR3 covers 13 residues. The germline V and J ends were trimmed by 2 bases and 6 bases, with 7 bases remaining between them. CDR3 nucleotide sequence: TGTGCCAGCAGCTTACTAGTATCCGGGGAGCTGTTTTTT. Translated: CASSLLVSGELFF.

The chain joins TRBV9 to TRBJ2-7; D gene unclear. V was cut by 0 bases and J by 1 base, with 5 bases left in between. There are 13 residues in the CDR3. CDR1 is SGDLS, CDR2 YYNGEE, per germline. The CDR3 DNA is TGTGCCAGCAGCGTAGACATTTCCTACGAGCAGTACTTC. Residues: CASSVDISYEQYF.

CDR3 coding DNA: TGTGCCAGCAGCGTCACTAGGACAGGTAACAATCAGCCCCAGCATTTT. Amino acids: CASSVTRTGNNQPQHF. The rearrangement uses TRBV5-6 and TRBJ1-5; TRBD1 matches 7 bases. Trimming removed 4 bases from V and 3 bases from J; junction bases left unmatched: 10. CDR1 is SGHDT and CDR2 is YYEEEE in the germline V gene. The CDR3 loop spans 16 amino acids.

The chain carries TRBV5-1 and TRBJ2-3; no clear D. V gave up 0 bases and J gave up 4 bases, with 9 bases separating them. The CDR3 has 14 residues. The germline CDR1 and CDR2 sequences are SGHRS and YFSETQ. The CDR3 sequence is CASSLGASSDTQYF. CDR3 nucleotide sequence: TGCGCCAGCAGCTTGGGGGCCTCATCAGATACGCAGTATTTT.

The chain uses TRBV29-1 and TRBJ2-1, with D unresolved. Germline assignment: CDR1 SQVTM and CDR2 ANQGSEA. Trimming left V 0 bases short and J 0 bases short, with 9 bases between. The CDR3 has 15 amino acids. This CDR3 is CSVEDLRSSYNEQFF. The CDR3 DNA is TGCAGCGTTGAAGATCTTAGGAGCTCCTACAATGAGCAGTTCTTC.

This clone was seen once. The rearrangement uses TRBV11-2 and TRBJ2-7, with 8 bases aligning to TRBD2. Trimming at V came to 5 bases and at J to 9 bases, leaving 21 bases not matched to a gene. From germline, CDR1 is SGHAT and CDR2 FQNNGV. The CDR3 has 17 residues. The DNA of the CDR3 is TGTGCCAGCAGCCTGCGGGGGGAGGGGTCGTCTCTCGTCGGGCAGTACTTC. It is translated as CASSLRGEGSSLVGQYF.

This clone was detected a few times. This chain connects TRBV19 to TRBJ2-4; TRBD1 agrees at 9 bases. CDR1 LNHDA and CDR2 SQIVND come from the germline V gene (reference sequence). The trim removed 3 bases at V and 7 bases at J, leaving 7 bases unmatched. The CDR3 is made up of 15 amino acids. The CDR3 is CASSMTAGQGNIQYF. CDR3 DNA: TGTGCCAGTAGTATGACCGCGGGACAGGGTAACATTCAGTACTTC. Looking up the rest from reference TRBV19 and TRBJ2-4 gives the full variable domain: DGGITQSPKYLFRKEGQNVTLSCEQNLNHDAMYWYRQDPGQGLRLIYYSQIVNDFQKGDIAEGYSVSREKKESFPLTVTSAQKNPTAFYLCASSMTAGQGNIQYFGAGTRLSVL.

The chain combines TRBV6-6 with TRBJ2-7; 8 bases align to TRBD1. Germline trimming cut 9 bases from V and 7 bases from J; bases unmatched to any gene: 11. The germline V gene has CDR1 MNHNY and CDR2 SVGAGI (reference sequence). There are 13 residues in the CDR3. In DNA, the CDR3 is TGTGCCAGTTCGGACAGGGTGTATGAAGAGCAGTACTTC. It is translated as CASSDRVYEEQYF.

The gene calls are TRBV3-1 (or the pseudogene TRBV3-2) and TRBJ2-5; 7 bases fit TRBD1. This CDR3 region has 13 residues. The J segment lost 4 bases and the V segment lost 4 bases, leaving 3 bases of the junction unmatched. Germline-derived CDR1 and CDR2 are LGHDT and YNNKEL (reference sequence). The CDR3 here is CASSLEGAETQYF. The CDR3 nucleotides are TGTGCCAGCAGCCTTGAGGGGGCAGAGACCCAGTACTTC.